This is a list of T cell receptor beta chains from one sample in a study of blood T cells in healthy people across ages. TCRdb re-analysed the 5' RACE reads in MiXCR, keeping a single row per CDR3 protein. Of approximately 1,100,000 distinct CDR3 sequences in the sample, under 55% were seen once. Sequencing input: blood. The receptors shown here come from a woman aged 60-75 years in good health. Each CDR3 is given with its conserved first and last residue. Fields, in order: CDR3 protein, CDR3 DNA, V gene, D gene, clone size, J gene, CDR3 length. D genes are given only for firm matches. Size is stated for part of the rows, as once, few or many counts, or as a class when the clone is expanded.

CASSLGPGGSGANVLTF | TGTGCCAGCAGCTTAGGACCGGGGGGCTCTGGGGCCAACGTCCTGACTTTC | TRBV7-2 | TRBD2 | . | TRBJ2-6 | 17
CASSYPTGFFDEQFF | TGTGCCAGCAGTTACCCGACAGGATTTTTCGATGAGCAGTTCTTC | TRBV6-6 | . | . | TRBJ2-1 | 15
CAAQGLNQPQHF | TGTGCCGCACAGGGGCTGAATCAGCCCCAGCATTTT | TRBV10-3 | TRBD1 | . | TRBJ1-5 | 12
CASSFPGSLNYGYTF | TGTGCCAGCAGTTTCCCGGGATCTCTGAACTATGGCTACACCTTC | TRBV6-2/TRBV6-3 | . | . | TRBJ1-2 | 15
CASSRDRELQETQYF | TGTGCCAGCAGTAGGGACAGGGAGCTACAGGAGACCCAGTACTTC | TRBV28 | TRBD1 | . | TRBJ2-5 | 15
CASGTGGVYEQYF | TGTGCCAGCGGGACGGGAGGAGTCTACGAGCAGTACTTC | TRBV27 | TRBD2 | few | TRBJ2-7 | 13
CASSLRLGEVYEQYF | TGCGCCAGCAGCTTGAGGCTGGGTGAGGTCTACGAGCAGTACTTC | TRBV5-1 | . | few | TRBJ2-7 | 15
CASSLAGARYGYTF | TGTGCCAGCAGTTTAGCAGGGGCGCGGTATGGCTACACCTTC | TRBV12-3/TRBV12-4 | . | . | TRBJ1-2 | 14
CATKPALAGGNIQYF | TGTGCCACCAAGCCCGCACTAGCCGGTGGAAACATTCAGTACTTC | TRBV10-3 | . | . | TRBJ2-4 | 15
CASSSIEQWDSRLAQYF | TGTGCCAGCAGTTCGATCGAACAATGGGACAGCCGCTTGGCGCAGTATTTT | TRBV28 | TRBD1 | few | TRBJ2-3 | 17
CASRHLSTGDNYGYTF | TGTGCCAGCAGACATCTTTCGACAGGGGATAACTATGGCTACACCTTC | TRBV27 | TRBD1 | . | TRBJ1-2 | 16